This entry concerns a single TCR beta chain. Its cognate antigen is unknown. This entry is derived from a study of Graves' ophthalmopathy and Graves' hyperthyroidism. Across the study: Stable hyperthyroidism was defined by absence of ophthalmopathy within 18 months of follow-up. Study results and limitations: Clonotypes were expanded in thyroid at above 0.001 frequency, and most also appeared in blood.

Investigators amplified TCR beta CDR3 regions from RNA transcripts. RT-PCR with HTBI primers came first, then second-round multiplex PCR. Each CDR3 protein gets one entry after TCRdb re-called the multiplex PCR reads with MiXCR. The sample lists more than 1,000,000 distinct CDR3 sequences, 35% to 40% seen once, with 11% in the top ten. The clonotype comes from an adult man with Graves' hyperthyroidism. The sequenced sample consisted of peripheral blood or thyroid tissue (not recorded which).

The CDR3 loop is CASSLGASGSGGETQYF. For the CDR3, the DNA is TGTGCCAGCAGCTTAGGGGCTAGCGGGAGTGGCGGGGAGACCCAGTACTTC. This chain joins TRBV7-9 and TRBJ2-5, with 10 bases that match TRBD2. The ends lost 1 base at V and 5 bases at J; junction bases unmatched: 10. Germline V lookup: CDR1 SEHNR, CDR2 FQNEAQ (reference sequence). The CDR3 sequence is 17 residues long.